The clone carrying this T cell receptor beta chain has only a few counts. Its antigen is unknown. The data belong to a study of T cells after yellow fever vaccination. Study information: Some fractions had low cell numbers, and these were prepared with SMART-Seq v4 Ultra Low Input. Broader study findings: Once the booster was given, most primary-vaccination clones reappeared, at about 95% for CD4 and roughly 91% for CD8. Though it reached lower strength, the secondary response hit its peak faster, day 5 versus 15.

Trimming left V 2 bases short and J 6 bases short, with 9 bases between. Germline V gene lookup returns CDR1 SGHTA and CDR2 FQGNSA. The CDR3 runs 13 residues. In making TCR cDNA, 5'RACE template switching added a universal primer site and UMIs to it. TCRdb fed the 5' RACE reads into MiXCR, producing one record per CDR3 protein. This table holds hundreds of thousands of distinct CDR3 sequences, under 15% found once. The sample was CD4+ T cells sorted from PBMCs, taken 15 days after the yellow fever booster vaccination. The chain has TRBV7-2 and TRBJ2-3; D is unclear. This receptor was obtained from a man between 18 and 35 years old who received the YFV17D yellow fever vaccine. This CDR3 reads CASSLTPWDTQYF. The CDR3, as DNA: TGTGCCAGCAGCTTAACCCCCTGGGATACGCAGTATTTT.